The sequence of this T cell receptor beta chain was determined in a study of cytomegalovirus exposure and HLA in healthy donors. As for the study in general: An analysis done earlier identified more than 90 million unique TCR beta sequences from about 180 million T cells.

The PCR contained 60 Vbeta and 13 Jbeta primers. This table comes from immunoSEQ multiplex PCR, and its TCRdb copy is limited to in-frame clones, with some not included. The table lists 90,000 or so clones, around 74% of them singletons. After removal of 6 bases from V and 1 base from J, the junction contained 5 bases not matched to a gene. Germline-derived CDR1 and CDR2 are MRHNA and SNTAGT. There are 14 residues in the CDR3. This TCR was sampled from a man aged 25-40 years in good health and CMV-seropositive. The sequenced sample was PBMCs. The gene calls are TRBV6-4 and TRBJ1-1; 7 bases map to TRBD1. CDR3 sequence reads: CASRAGQSNTEAFF. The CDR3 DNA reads TGTGCCAGCAGGGCGGGACAGTCGAACACTGAAGCTTTCTTT.